This T cell receptor (beta chain) originates from a study of coeliac disease (dated by TCRdb to 2021 to 2024). In the study overall: Each coeliac patient fell into one of three classes: newly diagnosed active disease, refractory coeliac disease type I, or disease kept under control by a gluten-free diet. Because high-resolution HLA typing was not available, biased TRBV7-2 usage was queried as a proof of principle. Small intestinal lymphocyte fractions from coeliac and non-coeliac patients were analysed in the study using next-generation sequencing of rearranged TRB and TRG CDR3 regions. The study set out to describe the TR repertoires of small intestinal T cells in active coeliac disease, refractory type I coeliac disease, and coeliac disease treated with a gluten-free diet. The full study included about 30 patients: some 22 with serologically confirmed coeliac disease and 8 controls with non-small intestinal disorders. TRB sequencing succeeded for samples from around 27 subjects, including roughly 23 paired bulk unsorted intraepithelial and lamina propria cell samples. What the authors observed across the whole study: The separation of intraepithelial from lamina propria cells did not yield high-purity fractions, so cross-contamination between compartments was possible. For the most part, TRB repertoires were private, with most amino acid sequences found in only one sample, and V-gene usage showed no significant difference across disease groups. In the authors' view, the approach was unsuitable for unbiased detection of gliadin-specific T cells, since gliadin-specific T cells are scarce and rarely shared between patients. Active coeliac intraepithelial and lamina propria samples had lower TRB and TRG repertoire clonality than controls, suggesting that diverse T cells were recruited.

This clone was counted once. The antigen it recognizes is unknown. Base qualities were left out, and no much larger clone turns up one base away. Library preparation used the immunoSEQ multiplex PCR assay. In a multiplexed PCR, the TR loci were amplified; reverse primers were designed against J gene segments, whereas forward primers were designed against V gene segments. The Illumina HiSeq System was used to sequence the amplified CDR3 regions. The authors' pipeline ran thus. To strip out PCR and sequencing errors and collapse the data into unique sequences, a nearest-neighbour algorithm merged closely related reads. Repertoires were summarised in terms of clonality and T cell density, with T cell density defined as TR molecules per amount of genomic DNA input. Public TRs were defined as CDR3 amino acid sequences in at least 80% of unsorted samples, then tested for differential abundance between coeliac and control samples. Disease-group differences in clonality and density were tested with Kruskal-Wallis tests followed by Dunn post-tests. Here the immuneACCESS table is served through TCRdb, limited to in-frame sequences with V and J called. Missing clones are a known gap in these copies; in checked studies unresolved V genes cover under half, and the rest lacks a known reason. V and J calls and clone size are given by that table; D and trimming were obtained from the DNA. The table for this sample lists roughly 5,100 clones; approximately 50% of them were counted only once. The ten largest clones represent roughly 6.7% of the sample.

The germline V gene yields SGHDN for CDR1 and FVKESK for CDR2. From the cysteine up to the phenylalanine, the CDR3 has a length of 14 residues. Only the CDR3 DNA stays, 42 bases, in frame from base 1. The germline V end is reduced by 1 base and the J end by 10 bases; junction bases left unmatched: 8. Cells were frozen in aliquots of 500,000 to 650,000 in DMSO/FBS in liquid nitrogen, and a single aliquot from each fraction was used for sequencing. Every one of the 30 study patients had an endoscopy and a small intestinal biopsy. To release intraepithelial cells, biopsies were stirred at 37 degrees Celsius for one hour in RPMI containing EGTA, MgCl2 and 1% FBS. The Qiagen DNeasy blood extraction kit was used to extract genomic DNA from the frozen unsorted cell fractions.

The V and J genes are TRBV14 and TRBJ2-3, with 7 middle bases fitting TRBD1. The sequencing input was intraepithelial lymphocytes from the gut. This specimen's cell subset or site label, per the study, means: intraepithelial cell (IEC) fraction of small intestinal biopsy. The receptor was isolated from a woman aged 25 to 45 with active celiac disease. The CDR3: CASSQGRQGWAQYF. The sequenced DNA is TGTGCCAGCAGCCAAGGGAGACAGGGATGGGCGCAGTATTTT.